The T cell receptor (beta chain) under discussion was sequenced for a study of HIV-infected patients and healthy controls. The CDR3 has 16 amino acids. CDR1 KGHSH and CDR2 LQKENI come from the germline V gene. V trimming: 2 bases; J trimming: 3 bases; junction bases outside the gene matches: 6. This clonotype was detected many times. Whole blood was used without fractionation, so all unsorted peripheral T cells were included. Enrolled donors were untreated HIV-infected adults about to begin antiretroviral therapy. Reverse transcription used 450 to 500 ng RNA and constant-region primers for alpha and beta. Separate chain-specific third strand synthesis with multiplexing indices produced the alpha and beta libraries. Each molecule carried a 12-nucleotide identifier made of two joined random hexamers added before amplification. In TCRdb, the 5' RACE reads were re-called with MiXCR into one record per CDR3 protein. The profile shows roughly 9,300 distinct CDR3 sequences, 10% of them singletons.

This TCR was sampled from an adult with HIV infection. The gene calls are TRBV18 and TRBJ2-7; 11 positions match TRBD1. The specimen was blood, collected before antiretroviral therapy. This CDR3 is CASSPKSGTGGYEQYF. CDR3 nucleotide sequence: TGTGCCAGCTCACCAAAGTCCGGGACAGGGGGCTACGAGCAGTACTTC.